This T cell receptor beta chain is drawn from a study of blood T cell repertoires in COVID-19 (dated by TCRdb to 2020 to 2022). Background on the whole study: Samples covering the acute and convalescent phases of COVID-19 were provided by collaborators in the United States, Italy and Spain. The dataset comprised deeply sampled blood TCRbeta repertoires from subjects exposed to, actively infected with, or recovered from COVID-19. Samples came from the ongoing ImmuneRACE study (first 160 participants) plus 1,254 subjects from 6 global collaborators. Where available, HLA class I and class II types were taken from metadata supplied by the sample provider and were not determined by assay-based typing. The material from the prospective study consisted of cDNA or gDNA derived from T cells, B-cell-depleted T cells, or PBMCs. A de-identified subject ID, COVID-19 status, age in years and sex were almost always included in the sample metadata. A freely available public database, intended as a resource for researchers studying the immune response to SARS-CoV-2, is where the repertoires were released. The paper as a whole reports these results and caveats: Clinical and demographic metadata were provided uncurated, with the amount varying by source and participant.

With regard to this clone: Its antigen is currently not known. No much larger clone exists at a distance of one base, and base qualities are not known.

TCRbeta CDR3 regions were amplified from genomic DNA by means of the immunoSEQ Assay, a bias-controlled multiplex PCR. The study's processing was this. Nucleated cell counts per sample were estimated from amplification of reference gene primers within the assay. To quantify the absolute abundance of each unique TCRbeta CDR3 rearrangement, sequence reads were collapsed and filtered. For each sample, productive Simpson clonality was calculated by taking the square root of Simpson's diversity index across productive rearrangements. TCRdb took this table from immuneACCESS and kept in-frame rearrangements with V and J called. Such tables lack part of the clones; where checked against another copy, unresolved V genes explain under half of the gap, and the rest is unexplained. V and J calls and clone size come straight from that table; D and trimming were deduced from the DNA. This sample comprises some 180,000 clones, about 80% of them detected only once. Of the sample, roughly a tenth falls within the top ten clones.

Each collaborating institution followed its own protocols to collect whole blood in K2EDTA tubes. Collaborator samples were shipped for TCRbeta analysis as frozen whole blood, isolated PBMCs, or DNA extracted from either sample type. The germline V gene encodes CDR1 MGHRA and CDR2 YSYEKL. The cysteine opens and the phenylalanine closes a CDR3 of 13 amino acids. Only the CDR3 DNA is retained, 39 bases long and in frame from the first base. The germline V and J ends show losses of 11 bases and 10 bases respectively, and no gene match explains 13 bases of the junction. Sequences were obtained from peripheral blood. The rearranged segments are TRBV4-1 and TRBJ2-1, with 8 middle bases fitting TRBD2. The TCR sequence derives from a man between 65 and 80 years old with active or convalescent COVID-19. The DNA is as follows: TGCGCCTCGAGGGGAAGCGGGAGAAGAGAGCAGTTCTTC. Protein translation: CASRGSGRREQFF.